The 29 T cell receptor beta chains reported below all come from one sample, sequenced in a study of identifying expanded T cells in peripheral blood. The assay was immunoSEQ multiplex PCR, and TCRdb's table has in-frame clones only and misses some. The sample lists 120,000 or so clones, more than 80% occurring once. The sequencing input was blood. Source of these receptors: a person aged 18 to 75 in good health.

The chain is built from TRBV13 and TRBJ2-5, with D perhaps TRBD1 or TRBD2 (6 bases each). The CDR3 consists of 16 residues. Germline-derived CDR1 and CDR2 are PRHDT and FYEKMQ (reference sequence). V was trimmed by 2 bases and J by 3 bases, leaving 16 bases between them. CDR3 sequence: CASSLMGAGNEETQYF. CDR3 DNA sequence: TGTGCCAGCAGCTTAATGGGGGCGGGAAACGAAGAGACCCAGTACTTC.

This sequence joins TRBV13 and TRBJ2-3, with D perhaps TRBD1 (5 bases). The CDR3 totals 14 residues. Per germline, CDR1 PRHDT and CDR2 FYEKMQ (reference sequence). With 1 base removed from V and 0 bases from J, the gap between germline ends came to 5 bases. The CDR3 DNA follows: TGTGCCAGCAGCTTAGACAGGAGCACAGATACGCAGTATTTT. Protein sequence: CASSLDRSTDTQYF.

The chain couples TRBV10-3 to TRBJ1-1; a weak D match, TRBD1 (5 bases). This CDR3 is built from 14 residues. Germline V CDR1 and CDR2: ENHRY, SYGVKD. The germline V and J ends were trimmed by 6 bases and 2 bases, with 13 bases remaining between them. The CDR3 protein is CAIRSTDTNTEAFF. The CDR3 region has the DNA TGTGCCATCAGATCGACAGATACCAACACTGAAGCTTTCTTT.

The chain uses TRBV6-5 and TRBJ1-2; perhaps TRBD1 as D (6 bases). The CDR3 totals 15 residues. V lost 6 bases, J lost 0 bases, and 14 bases lay in between. Germline CDR1 MNHEY, CDR2 SVGAGI. This chain's CDR3 is CASREQGTSNYGYTF. CDR3 coding DNA: TGTGCCAGCAGGGAACAGGGAACATCTAACTATGGCTACACCTTC.

V gene TRBV14 combines with J gene TRBJ1-2; 12 nucleotides line up with TRBD1. Germline CDR1 SGHDN, CDR2 FVKESK. V lost 4 bases and J lost 8; bases outside the gene matches: 17. This CDR3 is 18 amino acids long. In nucleotides, the CDR3 is TGTGCCAGCAGCCTCTTAAGACCGGGACAGGGGGCCTTTGAGGGCTACACCTTC. This codes for CASSLLRPGQGAFEGYTF.

This clone has just a few counts. The V call is TRBV29-1, the J call TRBJ1-4, with TRBD1 as a possible D gene (5 bases). V gave up 6 bases and J gave up 4 bases, with 9 bases separating them. The CDR3 contains 12 residues. Germline V CDR1 and CDR2: SQVTM, ANQGSEA. Here the CDR3 reads CSVSGLNEKLFF. For the CDR3, the DNA is TGCAGCGTATCAGGGCTTAATGAAAAACTGTTTTTT. Variable domain in full (rest from reference TRBV29-1 and TRBJ1-4): SAVISQKPSRDICQRGTSLTIQCQVDSQVTMMFWYRQQPGQSLTLIATANQGSEATYESGFVIDKFPISRPNLTFSTLTVSNMSPEDSSIYLCSVSGLNEKLFFGSGTQLSVL.

The gene calls are TRBV5-1 and TRBJ1-6, with D perhaps matching TRBD1 (5 bases). This CDR3 region has 17 residues. V lost 2 bases, J lost 0 bases, and 12 bases lay in between. CDR1 SGHRS and CDR2 YFSETQ come from the germline V gene. DNA of the CDR3: TGCGCCAGCAGCTTCCTAGACAGATCCTCCTATAATTCACCCCTCCACTTT. Protein: CASSFLDRSSYNSPLHF.

J is TRBJ1-6 and V is TRBV7-2; D remains unclear. V gave up 5 bases and J gave up 14 bases, with 13 bases separating them. The germline V gene encodes CDR1 SGHTA and CDR2 FQGNSA. This CDR3 comprises 12 residues. Here the CDR3 reads CASSAEPSALHF. The CDR3 DNA reads as TGTGCCAGCAGCGCGGAACCGTCCGCCCTCCACTTT.

This chain joins TRBV5-6 and TRBJ1-2; a weak D match, TRBD1 (6 bases). Trimming cost V 4 bases and J 0 bases, with 16 bases left between them. CDR1 and CDR2 (germline): SGHDT, YYEEEE. The CDR3 consists of 16 residues. This CDR3 reads CASSPAGGQANYGYTF. The CDR3 nucleotides are TGTGCCAGCAGCCCCGCGGGGGGCCAAGCTAACTATGGCTACACCTTC.

The chain carries TRBV29-1 and TRBJ1-4, with 8 bases identical to TRBD1. Germline CDR1 is SQVTM and CDR2 is ANQGSEA. The CDR3 loop spans 15 amino acids. Trimming took 7 bases from V and 0 from J; bases not matched to a gene: 7. For the CDR3, the DNA is TGCAGCGCCCTCGGACAGGGAGCAACTAATGAAAAACTGTTTTTT. Protein product: CSALGQGATNEKLFF.

This clone has a single count. The chain couples TRBV30 to TRBJ2-5; no clear D. V lost 3 bases, J lost 5 bases, and 10 bases lay in between. The CDR3 sequence is 12 residues long. Looked up from germline, CDR1 is GTSNPN and CDR2 is SVGIG (reference sequence). For the CDR3, the DNA is TGTGCCTGGAGATGGGTGGAGGAGACCCAGTACTTC. It encodes CAWRWVEETQYF.

The V call is TRBV19, the J call TRBJ1-3; D is ambiguous. Trimming removed 5 bases from V and 0 bases from J, with 11 bases in between. This CDR3 is built from 15 residues. CDR1 LNHDA and CDR2 SQIVND come from the germline V gene (reference sequence). CDR3 DNA: TGTGCCAGTAGTTTAAGACGGAGCTCTGGAAACACCATATATTTT. As protein: CASSLRRSSGNTIYF.

This clone appeared a few times. The chain has TRBV7-9 and TRBJ1-5, with D possibly matching TRBD1 (5 bases). V gave up 3 bases and J gave up 5 bases, with 8 bases separating them. The CDR3 sequence is 13 residues long. CDR1 SEHNR and CDR2 FQNEAQ come from the germline V gene (reference sequence). CDR3 protein: CASSFGRDQPQHF. The DNA for the CDR3 is TGTGCCAGCAGCTTCGGCAGGGATCAGCCCCAGCATTTT.

J is TRBJ1-1 and V is TRBV6-5; D is undetermined. Trimming shortened V by 2 bases and J by 2 bases, and 9 bases separated the two germline ends. The germline V gene has CDR1 MNHEY and CDR2 SVGAGI. CDR3 length equals 14 residues. The CDR3 spells CASSYRLFNTEAFF. CDR3 DNA sequence: TGTGCCAGCAGTTACCGGCTTTTCAACACTGAAGCTTTCTTT.

The chain uses TRBV2 and TRBJ2-7; TRBD1 might be the D (6 bases). The length of the CDR3 is 13 residues. Trimming removed 6 bases from V and 6 bases from J, with 15 bases in between. CDR1 and CDR2 (germline): SNHLY, FYNNEI. The CDR3 sequence is CASSLLQGREQYF. In DNA form, the CDR3 reads TGTGCCAGCAGCCTCCTACAGGGACGCGAGCAGTACTTC.

The gene calls are TRBV29-1 and TRBJ1-4; the D gene is possibly TRBD1 (5 bases). The V end was cut by 4 bases, the J end by 8 bases, with 17 bases between. CDR1 is SQVTM and CDR2 is ANQGSEA in the germline V gene. The CDR3 consists of 14 residues. The CDR3 region has the DNA TGCAGCGTTGTAGAAGGGGCCGGGGGAGAAAAACTGTTTTTT. Its translation: CSVVEGAGGEKLFF.

The chain has TRBV30 and TRBJ1-5; 8 positions agree with TRBD1. Germline CDR1 is GTSNPN and CDR2 is SVGIG (reference sequence). Trimming took 2 bases from V and 0 from J; bases not matched to a gene: 9. This CDR3 is built from 17 residues. The CDR3 region is CAWSRDRTGFSNQPQHF. The CDR3 region has the DNA TGTGCCTGGAGTCGAGACAGGACAGGGTTTAGCAATCAGCCCCAGCATTTT.

The chain joins TRBV10-3 to TRBJ2-1; 10 bases align to TRBD1. Germline CDR1 ENHRY, CDR2 SYGVKD. The CDR3 has 13 amino acids. The V gene end was trimmed by 9 bases and the J gene end by 7 bases; junction bases not matched to a gene: 6. CDR3 region: CAIGTGDLNEQFF. The CDR3, as DNA: TGTGCCATTGGGACAGGGGATCTGAATGAGCAGTTCTTC.

CDR3 amino acids: CASSLAMRGGIAKNIQYF. In DNA, the CDR3 is TGTGCCAGCAGCTTAGCCATGAGGGGTGGGATAGCCAAAAACATTCAGTACTTC. This sequence joins TRBV11-2 and TRBJ2-4; D is perhaps TRBD1 or TRBD2 (5 bases each). Germline V gene sequence: CDR1 SGHAT, CDR2 FQNNGV. V was cut by 1 base and J by 0 bases, with 16 bases left in between. The CDR3 is made up of 18 amino acids.

The chain is built from TRBV2 and TRBJ1-2; D is unclear. There are 11 residues in the CDR3. Germline V gene lookup returns CDR1 SNHLY and CDR2 FYNNEI. The ends were cut back, 8 bases at V and 4 bases at J, with 8 bases in the middle. The CDR3 nucleotides are TGTGCCAGCGATTTGGGCTATGGCTACACCTTC. This codes for CASDLGYGYTF.

V is TRBV7-9 and J is TRBJ1-1; 7 bases line up with TRBD1. V lost 5 bases, J lost 0 bases, and 15 bases stayed unmatched. CDR1 is SEHNR, CDR2 FQNEAQ, per germline (reference sequence). The CDR3 is made up of 18 amino acids. CDR3 in DNA: TGTGCCAGCAGCAACGGCAGGGGACAGAAGCACATGAACACTGAAGCTTTCTTT. Translating it yields CASSNGRGQKHMNTEAFF.

V gene TRBV6-1 combines with J gene TRBJ2-7; D is undetermined. This CDR3 is 14 amino acids long. Trimming took 0 bases from V and 2 from J, leaving 8 bases between them. Germline loops: CDR1 MNHNS, CDR2 SASEGT. The CDR3 spells CASSEAPVAYEQYF. The CDR3 nucleotides are TGTGCCAGCAGTGAAGCGCCGGTGGCCTACGAGCAGTACTTC.

CDR3 nucleotide sequence: TGTGCCAGCAGTCCCCCCCAGGGCTACGAGCAGTACTTC. Its translation: CASSPPQGYEQYF. The V call is TRBV5-6, the J call TRBJ2-7, with D possibly matching TRBD1 (5 bases). The CDR3 has 13 amino acids. Germline CDR1 and CDR2: SGHDT and YYEEEE. Trimming left V 5 bases short and J 3 bases short, with 12 bases between.

Turning to this clone: Given a much more abundant clone one base away, this may be a read error. This chain links TRBV7-9 with TRBJ1-3; the D gene is possibly TRBD1 (6 bases). The V end was cut by 5 bases, the J end by 1 base, with 9 bases between. CDR3 length equals 14 residues. The germline gives CDR1 SEHNR, CDR2 FQNEAQ (reference sequence). CDR3 coding DNA: TGTGCCAGCAGCCCAACAGGGTCTGGAAACACCATATATTTT. As protein: CASSPTGSGNTIYF.

This chain connects TRBV12-5 to TRBJ1-1, with D hard to call. This CDR3 spans 17 amino acids. V was cut by 1 base and J by 6 bases, with 21 bases left in between. Germline V gene data show CDR1 as LGHNT and CDR2 as FRNRAP. The CDR3 DNA follows: TGTGCTAGTGGTTTGGAGGGTTGGGGTCGTCAGGCCCCTGAAGCTTTCTTT. Translation gives CASGLEGWGRQAPEAFF.

This clone showed up just once. The rearrangement joins TRBV6-5 to TRBJ2-7, with no clear D. Trimming removed 4 bases at V and 2 bases at J, with 9 bases between. Germline V CDR1 and CDR2: MNHEY, SVGAGI. The CDR3 consists of 13 residues. In DNA, the CDR3 is TGTGCCAGCAGTTCCTCCCCACCCTACGAGCAGTACTTC. Amino acids: CASSSSPPYEQYF.

The chain uses TRBV19 and TRBJ2-3; 7 nucleotides match TRBD2. Germline loops: CDR1 LNHDA, CDR2 SQIVND (reference sequence). CDR3 length: 15 residues. Trimming cost V 2 bases and J 7 bases; bases outside gene matches: 9. The CDR3 nucleotides read TGTGCCAGTAGTATACAGCGGGGTCTCGTAAATACGCAGTATTTT. Translated, it gives CASSIQRGLVNTQYF.

The V gene is TRBV19, the J gene TRBJ1-2, with D possibly being TRBD1 (6 bases). This CDR3 contains 14 residues. The germline V gene encodes CDR1 LNHDA and CDR2 SQIVND (reference sequence). The V end was cut by 7 bases, the J end by 4 bases, with 16 bases between. DNA for the CDR3: TGTGCCAGTACTGGGGGGACAATCCTCTATGGCTACACCTTC. It codes for CASTGGTILYGYTF.

The V call is TRBV7-2, the J call TRBJ2-7; perhaps TRBD2 as D (6 bases). Between the trimmed V and J ends, which lost 1 base and 12 bases, there was a span of 13 bases. This CDR3 has 12 amino acids. CDR1 is SGHTA and CDR2 is FQGNSA in the germline V gene. The CDR3 sequence: CASSLGAGKRYF. Here the CDR3 DNA reads TGTGCCAGCAGCTTAGGGGCGGGAAAGAGGTACTTC.